These T cell receptor beta chains were read from a single sample in a study of PD-L1 blockade in urothelial cancer. Method: immunoSEQ multiplex PCR; TCRdb's copy keeps in-frame clones and lacks some. The sample shows about 50,000 clones, more than 75% of them seen only once. Sequencing was performed on PBMCs, taken around atezolizumab (anti-PD-L1) treatment. The receptor set was obtained from a man between 60 and 75 years old with urothelial cancer. CDR3s include the opening cysteine and the closing phenylalanine or tryptophan. A D gene is named only where the DNA matches it firmly. Only part of the rows carry a size: once, few, many, or a class if the clone is expanded.

>TRBJ2-7|TRBD1|TRBV6-1|NA
TGTGCCAGCAGTGAGGGGGACAGGGTGGGAGAGCAGTACTTC
CASSEGDRVGEQYF
>TRBJ2-7|NA|TRBV19|NA
TGTGCCAGTAGTATCCAGGCCCGCTCCTACGAGCAGTACTTC
CASSIQARSYEQYF
>TRBJ2-5|TRBD1|TRBV6-1|NA
TGTGCCAGCTGCAGTGGGACAGCCGGCCAAGAGACCCAGTACTTC
CASCSGTAGQETQYF
>TRBJ2-1|TRBD2|TRBV11-2|NA
TGTGCCAGCAGCTTAGTTGTAGCGGGGGCCAGATTGGATGAGCAGTTCTTC
CASSLVVAGARLDEQFF
>TRBJ2-7|TRBD2|TRBV19|NA
TGTGCCAGTAGTCTCCCAGCGGGGCCCTACGAGCAGTACTTC
CASSLPAGPYEQYF
>TRBJ1-5|NA|TRBV9|NA
TGTGCCAGCAGCGCGGGGGAGGGAGATCAGCCCCAGCATTTT
CASSAGEGDQPQHF
>TRBJ1-5|NA|TRBV5-4|NA
TGTGCCAGCAGCAGGGGAGGGGGTCAGGGCGGCAATCAGCCCCAGCATTTT
CASSRGGGQGGNQPQHF
>TRBJ2-7|NA|TRBV6-5|NA
TGTGCCAGCAGAGCGGGCCTAGCCTACGAGCAGTACTTC
CASRAGLAYEQYF
>TRBJ2-7|TRBD2|TRBV6-6|once
TGTGCCAGCACTCCCATCCGGGGACTAAATACACGAGAGCAGTACTTC
CASTPIRGLNTREQYF
>TRBJ2-3|NA|TRBV7-8|NA
TGTGCCAGCAGCCGGGACACGGACACAGATACGCAGTATTTT
CASSRDTDTDTQYF
>TRBJ2-2|NA|TRBV7-2|NA
TGTGCCAGCAGCTCCGGGACTGTAAACACCGGGGAGCTGTTTTTT
CASSSGTVNTGELFF
>TRBJ2-1|NA|TRBV11-3|once
TGTGCCAGCAGCTTGGGAGTTAGTGGGAGGGGGTTGGGCAATGAGCAGTTCTTC
CASSLGVSGRGLGNEQFF
>TRBJ2-5|NA|TRBV5-1|NA
TGCGCCAGCAGACGAGCGGAGACCCAGTACTTC
CASRRAETQYF
>TRBJ1-4|NA|TRBV6-6|NA
TGTGCCAGCAGTCCGATGGGCCGGCGGAGGATAATGGAACTGTTTTTT
CASSPMGRRRIMELFF
>TRBJ2-6|NA|TRBV5-1|NA
TGCGCCAGCAGCTTGGCCGTCTCTGGGGCCAACGTCCTGACTTTC
CASSLAVSGANVLTF
>TRBJ2-5|TRBD2|TRBV11-2|NA
TGTGCCAGCAGCTTATCCCTTTGGGGGGGTCAAGAGACCCAGTACTTC
CASSLSLWGGQETQYF
>TRBJ2-2|TRBD2|TRBV9|NA
TGTGCCAGCAGCGTAGTGTCGGCGGGGGCCGGGGAGCTGTTTTTT
CASSVVSAGAGELFF
>TRBJ2-2|NA|TRBV18|NA
TGTGCCAGCTCACCAAGTAGTCCAGGCGAGAAGACCGGGGAGCTGTTTTTT
CASSPSSPGEKTGELFF
>TRBJ2-1|TRBD2|TRBV9|NA
TGTGCCAGCAGCCGAGTTACTAGCGGGGGCAGTGAGCAGTTCTTC
CASSRVTSGGSEQFF